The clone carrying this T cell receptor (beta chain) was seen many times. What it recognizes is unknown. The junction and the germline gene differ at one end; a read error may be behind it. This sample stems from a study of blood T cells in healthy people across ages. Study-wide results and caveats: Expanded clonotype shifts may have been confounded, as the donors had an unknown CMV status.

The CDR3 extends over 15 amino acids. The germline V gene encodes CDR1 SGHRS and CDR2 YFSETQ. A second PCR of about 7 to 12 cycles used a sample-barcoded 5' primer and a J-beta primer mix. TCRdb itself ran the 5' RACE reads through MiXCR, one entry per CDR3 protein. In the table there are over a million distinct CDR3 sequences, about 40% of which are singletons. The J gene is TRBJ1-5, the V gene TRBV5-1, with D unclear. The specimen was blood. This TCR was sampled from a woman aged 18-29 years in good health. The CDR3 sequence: CASSLAGSSNQPQHF. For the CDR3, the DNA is TGTGCCAGCAGTTTAGCGGGGTCTAGCAATCAGCCCCAGCATTTT.